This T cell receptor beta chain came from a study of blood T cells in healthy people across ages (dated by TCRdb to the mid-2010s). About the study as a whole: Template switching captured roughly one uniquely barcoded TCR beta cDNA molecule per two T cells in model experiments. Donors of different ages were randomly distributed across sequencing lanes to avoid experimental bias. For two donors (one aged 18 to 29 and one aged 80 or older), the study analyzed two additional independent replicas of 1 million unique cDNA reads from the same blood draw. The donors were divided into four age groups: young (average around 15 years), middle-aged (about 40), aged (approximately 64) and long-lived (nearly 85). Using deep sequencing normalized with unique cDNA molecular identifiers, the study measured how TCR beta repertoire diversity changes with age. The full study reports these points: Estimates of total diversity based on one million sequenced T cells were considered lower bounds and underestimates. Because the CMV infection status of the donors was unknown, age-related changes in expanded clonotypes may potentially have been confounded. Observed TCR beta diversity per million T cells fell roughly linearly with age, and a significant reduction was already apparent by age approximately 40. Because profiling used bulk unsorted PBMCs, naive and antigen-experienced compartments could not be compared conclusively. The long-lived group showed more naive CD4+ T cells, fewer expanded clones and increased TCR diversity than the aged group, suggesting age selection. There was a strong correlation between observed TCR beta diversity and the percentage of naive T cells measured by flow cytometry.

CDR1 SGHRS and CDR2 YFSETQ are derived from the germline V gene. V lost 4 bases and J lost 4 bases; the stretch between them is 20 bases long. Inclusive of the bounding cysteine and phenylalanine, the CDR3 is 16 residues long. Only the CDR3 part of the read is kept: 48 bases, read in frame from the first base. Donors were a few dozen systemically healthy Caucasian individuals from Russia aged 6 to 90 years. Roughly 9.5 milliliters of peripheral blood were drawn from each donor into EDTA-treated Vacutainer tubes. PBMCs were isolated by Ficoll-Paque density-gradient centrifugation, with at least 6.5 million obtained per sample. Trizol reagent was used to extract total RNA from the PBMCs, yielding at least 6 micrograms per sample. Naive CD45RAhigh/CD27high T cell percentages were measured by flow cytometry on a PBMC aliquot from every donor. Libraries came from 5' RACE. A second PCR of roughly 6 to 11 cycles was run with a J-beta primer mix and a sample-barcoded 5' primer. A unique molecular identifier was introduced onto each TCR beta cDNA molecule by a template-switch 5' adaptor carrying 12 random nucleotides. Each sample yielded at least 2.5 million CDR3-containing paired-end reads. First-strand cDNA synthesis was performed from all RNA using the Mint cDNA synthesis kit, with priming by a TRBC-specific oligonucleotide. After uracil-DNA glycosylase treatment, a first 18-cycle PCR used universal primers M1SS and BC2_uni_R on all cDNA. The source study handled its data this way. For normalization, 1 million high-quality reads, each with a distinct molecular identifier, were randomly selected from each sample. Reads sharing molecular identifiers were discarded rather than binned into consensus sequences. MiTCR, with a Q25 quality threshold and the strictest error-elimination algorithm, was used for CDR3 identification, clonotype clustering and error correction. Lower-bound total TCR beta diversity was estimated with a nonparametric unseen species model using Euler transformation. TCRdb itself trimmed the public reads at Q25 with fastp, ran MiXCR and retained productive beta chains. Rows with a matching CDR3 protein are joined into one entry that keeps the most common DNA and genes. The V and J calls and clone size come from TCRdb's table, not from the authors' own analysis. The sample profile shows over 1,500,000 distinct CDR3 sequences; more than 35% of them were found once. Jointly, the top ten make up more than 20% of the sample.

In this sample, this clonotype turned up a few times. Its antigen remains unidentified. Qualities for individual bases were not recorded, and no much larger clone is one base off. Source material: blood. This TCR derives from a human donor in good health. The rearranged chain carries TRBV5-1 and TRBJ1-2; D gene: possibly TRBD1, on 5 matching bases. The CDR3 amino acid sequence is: CASSPNPTTVAYGYTF. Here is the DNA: TGCGCCAGCAGCCCCAACCCCACGACAGTGGCCTATGGCTACACCTTC.